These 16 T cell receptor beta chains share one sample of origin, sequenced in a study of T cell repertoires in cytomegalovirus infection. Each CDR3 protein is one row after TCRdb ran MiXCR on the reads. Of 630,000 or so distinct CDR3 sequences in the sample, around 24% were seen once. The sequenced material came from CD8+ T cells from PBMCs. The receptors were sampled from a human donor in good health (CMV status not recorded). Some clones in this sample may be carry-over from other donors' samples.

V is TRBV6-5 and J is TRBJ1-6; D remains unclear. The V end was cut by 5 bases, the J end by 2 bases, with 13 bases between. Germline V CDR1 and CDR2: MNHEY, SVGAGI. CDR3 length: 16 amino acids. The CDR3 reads CASSRQWGAYNSPLHF. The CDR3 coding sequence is TGTGCCAGCAGTCGACAATGGGGTGCCTATAATTCACCCCTCCACTTT.

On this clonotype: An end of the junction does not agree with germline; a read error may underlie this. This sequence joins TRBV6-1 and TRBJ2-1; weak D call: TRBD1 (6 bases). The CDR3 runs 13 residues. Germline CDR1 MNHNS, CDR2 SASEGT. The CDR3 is CVSSEGGKLEQFF. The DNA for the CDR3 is TGTGTCAGCAGTGAAGGGGGAAAGCTTGAGCAGTTCTTC.

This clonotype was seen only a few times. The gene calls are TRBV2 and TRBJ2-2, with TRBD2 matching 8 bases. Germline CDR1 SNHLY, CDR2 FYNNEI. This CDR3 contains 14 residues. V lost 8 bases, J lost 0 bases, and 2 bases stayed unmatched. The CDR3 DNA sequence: TGTGCCAGCGGGGGACTAGCGAACACCGGGGAGCTGTTTTTT. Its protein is CASGGLANTGELFF.

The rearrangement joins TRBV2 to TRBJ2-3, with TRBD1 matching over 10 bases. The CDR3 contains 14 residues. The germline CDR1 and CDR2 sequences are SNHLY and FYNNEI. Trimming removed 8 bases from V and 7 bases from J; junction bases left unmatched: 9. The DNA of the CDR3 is TGTGCCAGCGAAAAGACAGGGGGCCTTAATACGCAGTATTTT. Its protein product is CASEKTGGLNTQYF.

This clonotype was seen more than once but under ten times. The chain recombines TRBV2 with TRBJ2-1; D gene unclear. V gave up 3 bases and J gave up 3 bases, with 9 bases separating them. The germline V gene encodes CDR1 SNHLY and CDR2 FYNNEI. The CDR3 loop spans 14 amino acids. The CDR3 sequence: CASSEGPDYNEQFF. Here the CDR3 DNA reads TGTGCCAGCAGTGAGGGCCCCGACTACAATGAGCAGTTCTTC.

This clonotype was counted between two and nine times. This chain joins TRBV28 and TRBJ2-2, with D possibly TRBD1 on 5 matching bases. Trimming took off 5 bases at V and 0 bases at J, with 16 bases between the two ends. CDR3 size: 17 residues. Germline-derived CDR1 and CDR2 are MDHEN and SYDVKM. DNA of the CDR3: TGTGCCAGCAGTCTAAGCACAGGAATACCGAACACCGGGGAGCTGTTTTTT. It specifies CASSLSTGIPNTGELFF.

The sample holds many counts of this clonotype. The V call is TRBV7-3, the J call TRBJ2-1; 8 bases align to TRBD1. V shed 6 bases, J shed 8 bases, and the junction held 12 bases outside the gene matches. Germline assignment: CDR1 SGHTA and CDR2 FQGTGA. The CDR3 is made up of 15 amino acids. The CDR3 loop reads CASSSTGGTFDEQFF. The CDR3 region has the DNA TGTGCCAGCAGTTCCACAGGGGGGACTTTCGATGAGCAGTTCTTC.

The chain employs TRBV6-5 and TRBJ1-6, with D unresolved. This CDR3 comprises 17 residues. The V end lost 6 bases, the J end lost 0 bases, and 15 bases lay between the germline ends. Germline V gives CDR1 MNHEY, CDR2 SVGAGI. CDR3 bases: TGTGCCAGCAGGCCCGGAACGGAGAGCTCCTATAATTCACCCCTCCACTTT. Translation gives CASRPGTESSYNSPLHF.

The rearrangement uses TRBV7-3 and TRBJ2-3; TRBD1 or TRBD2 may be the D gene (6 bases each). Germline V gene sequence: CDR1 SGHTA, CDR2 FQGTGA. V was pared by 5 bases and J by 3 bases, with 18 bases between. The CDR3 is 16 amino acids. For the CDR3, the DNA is TGTGCCAGCAGCGGGACGGAGGGACAACTTACAGATACGCAGTATTTT. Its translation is CASSGTEGQLTDTQYF.

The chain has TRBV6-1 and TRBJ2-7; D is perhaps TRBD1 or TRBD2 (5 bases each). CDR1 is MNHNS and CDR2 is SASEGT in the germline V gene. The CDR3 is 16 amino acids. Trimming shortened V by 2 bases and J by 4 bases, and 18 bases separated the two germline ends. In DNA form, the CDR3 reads TGTGCCAGCAGTGAAAGTGTGACAGCGGTTGGATACGAGCAGTACGTC. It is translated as CASSESVTAVGYEQYV.

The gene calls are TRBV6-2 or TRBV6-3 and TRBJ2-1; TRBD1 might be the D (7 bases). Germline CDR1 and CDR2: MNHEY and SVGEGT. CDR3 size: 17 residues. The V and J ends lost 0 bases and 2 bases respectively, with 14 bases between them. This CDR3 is CASSYSQTGRPYNEQFF. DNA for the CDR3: TGTGCCAGCAGTTACTCACAGACAGGGAGGCCCTACAATGAGCAGTTCTTC.

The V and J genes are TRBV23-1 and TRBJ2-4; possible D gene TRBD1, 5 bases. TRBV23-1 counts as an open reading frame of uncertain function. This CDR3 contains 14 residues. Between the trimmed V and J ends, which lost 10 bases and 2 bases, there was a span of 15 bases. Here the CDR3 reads CAITTQGSKNIQYF. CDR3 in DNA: TGCGCCATCACGACGCAGGGTTCCAAAAACATTCAGTACTTC.

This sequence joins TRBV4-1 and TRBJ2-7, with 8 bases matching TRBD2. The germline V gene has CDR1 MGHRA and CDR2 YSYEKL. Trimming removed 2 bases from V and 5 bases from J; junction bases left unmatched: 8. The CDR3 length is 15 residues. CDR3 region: CASSQTSGPFHEQYF. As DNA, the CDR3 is TGCGCCAGCAGCCAAACTAGCGGACCCTTTCACGAGCAGTACTTC.

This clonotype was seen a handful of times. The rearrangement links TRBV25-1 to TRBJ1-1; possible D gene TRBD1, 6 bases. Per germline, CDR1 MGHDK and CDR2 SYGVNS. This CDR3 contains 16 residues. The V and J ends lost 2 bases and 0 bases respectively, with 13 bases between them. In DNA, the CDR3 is TGTGCCAGCAGTGAAAGGGGGGGGAGTATGAACACTGAAGCTTTCTTT. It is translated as CASSERGGSMNTEAFF. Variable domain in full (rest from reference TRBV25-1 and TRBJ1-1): EADIYQTPRYLVIGTGKKITLECSQTMGHDKMYWYQQDPGMELHLIHYSYGVNSTEKGDLSSESTVSRIRTEHFPLTLESARPSHTSQYLCASSERGGSMNTEAFFGQGTRLTVV.

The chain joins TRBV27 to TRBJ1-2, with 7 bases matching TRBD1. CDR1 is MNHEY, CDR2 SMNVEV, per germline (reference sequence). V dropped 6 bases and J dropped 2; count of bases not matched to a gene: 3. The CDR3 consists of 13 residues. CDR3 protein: CASRPRGNYGYTF. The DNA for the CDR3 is TGTGCCAGCAGACCCAGGGGGAACTATGGCTACACCTTC.

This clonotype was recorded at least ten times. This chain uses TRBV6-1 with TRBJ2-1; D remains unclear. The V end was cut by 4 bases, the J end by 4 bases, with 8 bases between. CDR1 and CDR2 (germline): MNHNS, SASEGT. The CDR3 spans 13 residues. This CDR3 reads CASSARLYNEQFF. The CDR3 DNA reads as TGTGCCAGCAGTGCCCGACTGTACAATGAGCAGTTCTTC.